Following are 19 T cell receptor beta chains from one sample sequenced in a study of blood T cell repertoires in COVID-19. TCRdb's table, derived via immunoSEQ multiplex PCR, lists solely in-frame clones and lacks some. The data hold 190,000 or so clones, with roughly 90% observed a single time. Material for sequencing was peripheral blood. All receptors come from a middle-aged man with acute or convalescent COVID-19.

The chain recombines TRBV6-2 or TRBV6-3 with TRBJ1-2; 12 nucleotides line up with TRBD1. Germline CDR1 and CDR2: MNHEY and SVGEGT. Trimming took 5 bases from V and 8 from J; bases not matched to a gene: 6. The CDR3 sequence is 14 residues long. CDR3 in DNA: TGTGCCAGCAGTATGGGACAGGGGGCTCGGGGCTACACCTTC. It codes for CASSMGQGARGYTF.

The rearrangement uses TRBV6-5 and TRBJ1-5; D is unresolved. Between the trimmed V and J ends, which lost 5 bases and 4 bases, there was a span of 9 bases. This CDR3 spans 13 amino acids. Germline lookup yields CDR1 MNHEY and CDR2 SVGAGI. The CDR3 is CASSSIANQPQHF. The CDR3 coding sequence is TGTGCCAGCAGTAGCATTGCAAATCAGCCCCAGCATTTT.

This CDR3 reads CASSASGGSKETQYF. The CDR3, as DNA: TGTGCCAGCAGTGCTAGCGGGGGGTCCAAAGAGACCCAGTACTTC. The V gene is TRBV28, the J gene TRBJ2-5, with TRBD2 matching 11 bases. CDR3 length equals 15 residues. Germline trimming cut 5 bases from V and 3 bases from J; bases unmatched to any gene: 5. Germline V gene data show CDR1 as MDHEN and CDR2 as SYDVKM.

This chain links TRBV19 with TRBJ1-6; 7 bases agree with TRBD1. This CDR3 region has 15 residues. Per the germline V gene, CDR1 is LNHDA and CDR2 is SQIVND (reference sequence). Trimming removed 2 bases from V and 8 bases from J; junction bases left unmatched: 6. This chain's CDR3 is CASSIFTGVDSPLHF. In DNA, the CDR3 is TGTGCCAGTAGTATATTCACAGGGGTGGATTCACCCCTCCACTTT.

The chain carries TRBV3-1 (or the pseudogene TRBV3-2) and TRBJ2-2; 7 bases match TRBD1. Germline V gene lookup returns CDR1 LGHDT and CDR2 YNNKEL (reference sequence). The CDR3 is 16 amino acids. V was clipped by 2 bases and J by 3 bases; unmatched bases: 6. The CDR3 nucleotides are TGTGCCAGCAGCCAATTGAGGACAGGAGACACCGGGGAGCTGTTTTTT. Translation gives CASSQLRTGDTGELFF.

This clone occurred once. The chain carries TRBV10-2 and TRBJ1-4; D might be TRBD1 (5 bases). V was clipped by 2 bases and J by 12 bases, with 16 bases between them. This CDR3 contains 14 residues. Germline V lookup: CDR1 WSHSY, CDR2 SAAADI. CDR3 residues: CASSEEDPREELFF. CDR3 bases: TGCGCCAGCAGTGAGGAGGACCCCAGGGAGGAACTGTTTTTT.

In this sample, this clone turned up a few times. The rearrangement links TRBV27 to TRBJ2-3; TRBD2 agrees at 7 bases. The ends lost 7 bases at V and 6 bases at J; junction bases unmatched: 7. Germline V lookup: CDR1 MNHEY, CDR2 SMNVEV (reference sequence). The CDR3 totals 13 residues. CDR3 nucleotide sequence: TGTGCCAGCACAGGTACCGGGAGGGATACGCAGTATTTT. Translated, it gives CASTGTGRDTQYF.

The J gene is TRBJ1-1, the V gene TRBV28, with D perhaps matching TRBD1 (6 bases). The CDR3 spans 11 residues. The germline CDR1 and CDR2 sequences are MDHEN and SYDVKM. Deletions cut 7 bases from V and 9 bases from J, with 12 bases between. CDR3 coding DNA: TGTGCCAGCAAATTGGACAGTCAAGCTTTCTTT. This encodes CASKLDSQAFF.

The chain uses TRBV2 and TRBJ2-3; 14 nucleotides line up with TRBD2. This CDR3 contains 15 residues. V lost 8 bases, J lost 1 base, and 2 bases stayed unmatched. Per germline, CDR1 SNHLY and CDR2 FYNNEI. The CDR3 is CASETSGGGTDTQYF. CDR3 nucleotide sequence: TGTGCCAGCGAGACTAGCGGGGGGGGCACAGATACGCAGTATTTT.

CDR3 nucleotides: TGCGCCAGCAGCTTGGCCGAAGCGGGTGAGACCCAGTACTTC. Its protein product is CASSLAEAGETQYF. The gene calls are TRBV5-1 and TRBJ2-5; a weak D match, TRBD2 (6 bases). This CDR3 has 14 residues. In germline, CDR1 is SGHRS, CDR2 YFSETQ. Trimming removed 0 bases at V and 5 bases at J, with 11 bases between.

The J gene is TRBJ1-1, the V gene TRBV9; TRBD1 is a possible D gene (5 bases). This CDR3 is 13 amino acids long. V shed 3 bases and J shed 5 bases, with 11 bases lying between them. Germline V lookup: CDR1 SGDLS, CDR2 YYNGEE. CDR3 residues: CASSDSQGTEAFF. CDR3 bases: TGTGCCAGCAGCGACTCCCAGGGTACTGAAGCTTTCTTT.

The chain couples TRBV15 to TRBJ2-7; TRBD1 aligns across 12 bases. V gave up 0 bases and J gave up 4 bases; unmatched junction bases: 1. From germline, CDR1 is LNHNV and CDR2 YYDKDF (reference sequence). The CDR3 runs to 15 residues. The CDR3 here is CATSREGQGAYEQYF. The DNA for the CDR3 is TGTGCCACCAGCAGAGAGGGACAGGGGGCTTACGAGCAGTACTTC.

The genes are TRBV4-3 and TRBJ2-7; D is possibly TRBD1 (6 bases). V was shortened by 0 bases and J by 3 bases, with 12 bases between the two germline ends. Germline-derived CDR1 and CDR2 are LGHNA and YSLEER. This CDR3 is 15 amino acids long. The CDR3, as DNA: TGCGCCAGCAGCCAAGATAAGGGGGATTTCTACGAGCAGTACTTC. It codes for CASSQDKGDFYEQYF.

This clone was seen a single time. The chain links TRBV10-3 to TRBJ1-2, with unresolved D. Germline V gives CDR1 ENHRY, CDR2 SYGVKD. The CDR3 runs to 15 residues. V lost 0 bases and J lost 8, with 16 bases in between. The CDR3 DNA is TGTGCCATCAGTGAGTCGACCTTCACCATGAGGGGCTACACCTTC. Translation: CAISESTFTMRGYTF.

CDR3 amino acids: CASRPTGSYGYTF. The CDR3 nucleotides read TGTGCCAGCAGACCGACAGGGTCCTATGGCTACACCTTC. The rearrangement links TRBV28 to TRBJ1-2; 7 nucleotides match TRBD1. The germline CDR1 and CDR2 sequences are MDHEN and SYDVKM. This CDR3 has 13 amino acids. J gave up 4 bases and V 6 bases, and 5 bases lay outside the gene matches.

The chain is built from TRBV4-2 and TRBJ1-6, with D unclear. V lost 4 bases and J 7 bases, leaving 14 bases between the germline ends. The germline CDR1 and CDR2 sequences are LGHNA and YNFKEQ. The CDR3 has 15 amino acids. CDR3 nucleotide sequence: TGTGCCAGCAGCCGGGTTGGAGAATCCAATTCACCCCTCCACTTT. Translated: CASSRVGESNSPLHF.

This clone was picked up one time. This rearrangement joins TRBV6-5 to TRBJ2-1, with 7 bases aligning to TRBD1. Germline V gene data show CDR1 as MNHEY and CDR2 as SVGAGI. V dropped 6 bases and J dropped 8; count of bases not matched to a gene: 4. This CDR3 has 12 amino acids. The CDR3 reads CASSHRGDEQFF. CDR3 coding DNA: TGTGCCAGCAGCCACAGGGGCGATGAGCAGTTCTTC.

This clone turned up a few times. The chain links TRBV19 to TRBJ1-6; possibly TRBD1 for D (5 bases). Germline CDR1 is LNHDA and CDR2 is SQIVND (reference sequence). The CDR3 loop spans 14 amino acids. Trimming removed 5 bases from V and 7 bases from J, with 12 bases in between. For the CDR3, the DNA is TGTGCCAGTAGTCCCGTTCACAGGAATTCACCCCTCCACTTT. Protein sequence: CASSPVHRNSPLHF. Based on the CDR3 plus reference TRBV19 and TRBJ1-6, the full variable domain is DGGITQSPKYLFRKEGQNVTLSCEQNLNHDAMYWYRQDPGQGLRLIYYSQIVNDFQKGDIAEGYSVSREKKESFPLTVTSAQKNPTAFYLCASSPVHRNSPLHFGNGTRLTVT.

This clone was detected only once. This rearrangement joins TRBV6-4 to TRBJ2-3; 11 bases agree with TRBD2. CDR1 MRHNA and CDR2 SNTAGT come from the germline V gene. Trimming at V came to 3 bases and at J to 5 bases, leaving 7 bases not matched to a gene. This CDR3 spans 16 amino acids. DNA for the CDR3: TGTGCCAGCAGTGAACAACTAGCGGGGGCAATAGATACGCAGTATTTT. Translating gives CASSEQLAGAIDTQYF.